This entry concerns a single TCR beta chain. The clone's antigen remains unknown. Base qualities are not recorded, but no much larger clone differs from it by a single base. This sample was taken from a study of OX40 agonist ivuxolimab in advanced cancers. For the study in its entirety: Ivuxolimab was an agonistic, fully human IgG2 monoclonal antibody directed against OX40 (CD134), a costimulatory receptor. Peripheral TCRbeta sequencing was intended to test whether TCR sequence diversity was altered and clonal T-cell expansion was caused by ivuxolimab. Partial responses occurred in three dose-escalation patients: two with cutaneous melanoma and one with hepatocellular carcinoma. Of the roughly 50 dose-escalation patients, hepatocellular carcinoma was present in around 20, melanoma in some 15, renal cell carcinoma in 9 and head and neck cancer in 9. Patients were allowed to have had prior anti-PD-1, anti-PD-L1 or anti-CTLA-4 therapy, and about 40% of the dose-escalation patients had been treated with checkpoint inhibitors. The dose-escalation cohort was 80% to 90% male with a mean age of 60 years, ranging from roughly 20 to 80. Intravenous ivuxolimab was administered to patients every 2 weeks at six dose levels: 0.01, 0.1, 0.3, 1.5, 3 and 10 mg/kg. The paper covers the monotherapy dose-escalation part of the phase I ivuxolimab trial, which included N ≈ 50 patients.

The CDR1 and CDR2 encoded by the germline V gene are MNHEY and SVGAGI. The CDR3 starts with the cysteine, ends with the phenylalanine, and has 15 residues. The only DNA kept is the CDR3, 45 bases in frame from the first base. V drops 6 bases and J drops 0 bases, leaving 9 bases in between. Broader findings and caveats from the paper: At doses from 0.1 to 3.0 mg/kg, clonal expansion was seen in both CD4+ and CD8+ blood T cells between baseline and week 6. On average, CD8+ T cells showed more expanded clones than CD4+ T cells after ivuxolimab. Which antigens the clonally expanded peripheral T cells were specific for was not determined. Partial responders in the 0.1-3.0 mg/kg groups had among the lowest normalized peripheral clonal expansion, especially among CD8+ T cells. Low levels of normalized T-cell clonal expansion were also shown by some nonresponding patients.

Genomic DNA was extracted from sorted cells for sequencing of the TCRbeta CDR3 region. TCRbeta CDR3 regions were sequenced using the immunoSEQ Assay. Held by TCRdb, this immuneACCESS table contains in-frame sequences only and omits some clones. Under half of the omission traces to an unresolved V gene where checked; the cause of the rest is unknown. The sample includes 80,000 to 100,000 clones, with 80% to 90% observed a single time. Clones ranked in the top ten supply 0.75% to 0.95% of the sample. Patients with autoimmune disease history or receiving systemic immunosuppression were excluded from the trial. Peripheral blood for TCR sequencing was collected from all dose cohorts at baseline, on cycle 4 day 1, and on cycle 7 day 1. Samples were obtained from an open-label, multicenter, first-in-human phase I dose-escalation trial of ivuxolimab. Adults with locally advanced or metastatic melanoma, renal cell, hepatocellular, or head and neck squamous cell carcinoma were enrolled in the trial. CD4+ and CD8+ T cells were sorted separately from peripheral blood before TCR sequencing.

The sequenced sample was CD4+ or CD8+ T cells sorted from blood, obtained in a trial of the OX40 agonist ivuxolimab. Recombination linked TRBV6-5 to TRBJ1-6, and possibly TRBD1, on 6 matching bases. The TCR originated in an adult with an advanced solid tumor such as melanoma, head and neck, liver or kidney cancer. The nucleotide sequence reads TGTGCCAGCAGAACAGGGAGCTCCTATAATTCACCCCTCCACTTT. It translates to CASRTGSSYNSPLHF.